The 30 T cell receptor beta chains listed next were all sequenced from one sample in a study of blood T cell repertoires in COVID-19. Here immunoSEQ multiplex PCR was the method, and the copy in TCRdb shows in-frame clones only, minus some. The data contain 86,000 or so clones, roughly 89% of them singletons. Sequencing was carried out using peripheral blood. These receptor sequences come from a woman in her 50s in a cohort sampled during active COVID-19.

The chain uses TRBV28 and TRBJ2-1; the D gene is possibly TRBD2 (6 bases). Germline CDR1 MDHEN, CDR2 SYDVKM. The CDR3 consists of 14 residues. Between the trimmed V and J ends, which lost 4 bases and 4 bases, there was a span of 11 bases. CDR3 sequence: CASSSVGGYNEQFF. The DNA for the CDR3 is TGTGCCAGCAGTTCCGTGGGGGGATACAATGAGCAGTTCTTC.

This clone was seen a single time. This chain joins TRBV21-1 and TRBJ2-7; the table assigns TRBD1, which was not confirmed against the DNA. TRBV21-1 is annotated as a pseudogene. CDR3 length: 15 residues. The CDR3 coding sequence is TGTGCCAGCGTCCATTATGGACAGGGGGCCTACGAGCAGTACTTC. Amino acids: CASVHYGQGAYEQYF.

CDR3 coding DNA: TGTGCCAGCAGCCAAGGAGGGGGCTGGGGCTATGGCTACACCTTC. Protein product: CASSQGGGWGYGYTF. The rearrangement uses TRBV3-1 (or the pseudogene TRBV3-2) and TRBJ1-2; TRBD1 matches 7 bases. The junction had 6 bases not matched to a gene; V was cut back by 1 base and J by 4 bases. The CDR3 has 15 residues. Germline CDR1 reads LGHDT; CDR2 reads YNNKEL (reference sequence).

The rearrangement joins TRBV5-4 to TRBJ2-3; 10 bases match TRBD2. With 5 bases clipped from V and 1 base from J, the junction kept 4 bases outside the gene matches. Germline V CDR1 and CDR2: SGHNT, YYREEE (reference sequence). This CDR3 spans 15 amino acids. The CDR3 bases are TGTGCCAGCAGAGTAGCGGGGGGCCGCACAGATACGCAGTATTTT. This gives the protein CASRVAGGRTDTQYF.

The CDR3 nucleotides read TGCGCCAGCAGCTTGGAAGGACAGTCCTACAATGAGCAGTTCTTC. As protein: CASSLEGQSYNEQFF. V usage is TRBV5-1 and J usage is TRBJ2-1; possible D gene TRBD1, 6 bases. The germline V and J ends were trimmed by 0 bases and 1 base, with 8 bases remaining between them. Per germline, CDR1 SGHRS and CDR2 YFSETQ. CDR3 length: 15 residues.

V is TRBV9 and J is TRBJ2-1, with D maybe TRBD2 (6 bases). With 2 bases removed from V and 6 bases from J, the gap between germline ends came to 18 bases. The germline V gene encodes CDR1 SGDLS and CDR2 YYNGEE. The CDR3 consists of 16 residues. Here the CDR3 DNA reads TGTGCCAGCAGCGTGGGGGGAGTCGGCTACAGCAATGAGCAGTTCTTC. This encodes CASSVGGVGYSNEQFF.

The V call is TRBV6-5, the J call TRBJ2-7; TRBD2 agrees at 10 bases. The CDR3 has 13 amino acids. Looked up from germline, CDR1 is MNHEY and CDR2 is SVGAGI. With 6 bases clipped from V and 4 bases from J, the junction kept 3 bases outside the gene matches. The CDR3 DNA reads TGTGCCAGCAGACTAGCGGGGCGATACGAGCAGTACTTC. Protein sequence: CASRLAGRYEQYF.

V usage is TRBV5-8 and J usage is TRBJ1-5; the match to TRBD1 covers 8 bases. From germline, CDR1 is SGHTS and CDR2 YDEGEE. The CDR3 has 19 amino acids. V trimming: 2 bases; J trimming: 1 base; junction bases outside the gene matches: 14. The CDR3 region is CASSFAGTGGPLSNQPQHF. CDR3 sequence (DNA): TGTGCCAGCAGCTTTGCGGGGACAGGTGGACCTTTAAGCAATCAGCCCCAGCATTTT.

J is TRBJ2-7 and V is TRBV7-8; 10 bases agree with TRBD1. This CDR3 has 16 residues. Unmatched junction bases numbered 13, after V lost 5 bases and J lost 6 bases. Germline V CDR1 and CDR2: SGHVS, FQNEAQ. The CDR3 bases are TGTGCCAGCAGCCCGGGGGTGAGACAGGGGGCCTCCGAGCAGTACTTC. Translation gives CASSPGVRQGASEQYF.

This clone was seen only a few times. The rearrangement links TRBV30 to TRBJ1-2, with 7 nucleotides matching TRBD1. With 3 bases clipped from V and 7 bases from J, the junction kept 8 bases outside the gene matches. The CDR3 loop spans 13 amino acids. CDR1 and CDR2 from the germline V gene are GTSNPN and SVGIG (reference sequence). In DNA form, the CDR3 reads TGTGCCTGGAGGGTGACAGGGAGGTTTGGCTACACCTTC. The encoded protein is CAWRVTGRFGYTF. Drawing the rest from reference TRBV30 and TRBJ1-2, the complete variable domain is SQTIHQWPATLVQPVGSPLSLECTVEGTSNPNLYWYRQAAGRGLQLLFYSVGIGQISSEVPQNLSASRPQDRQFILSSKKLLLSDSGFYLCAWRVTGRFGYTFGSGTRLTVV.

The chain joins TRBV28 to TRBJ1-1; D uncertain. Germline assignment: CDR1 MDHEN and CDR2 SYDVKM. The CDR3 consists of 15 residues. Trimming shortened V by 2 bases and J by 1 base, and 11 bases separated the two germline ends. The CDR3 is CASSLSEGWNTEAFF. DNA for the CDR3: TGTGCCAGCAGTTTAAGTGAGGGATGGAACACTGAAGCTTTCTTT.

The genes are TRBV5-1 and TRBJ2-1; 7 bases are a match to TRBD2. V lost 7 bases, J lost 3 bases, and 13 bases stayed unmatched. Germline V lookup: CDR1 SGHRS, CDR2 YFSETQ. CDR3 length equals 16 residues. As DNA, the CDR3 is TGCGCCAGCTCCCGGGGAGGGCCCCCGAACTACAATGAGCAGTTCTTC. Translation: CASSRGGPPNYNEQFF.

In regard to this clone: The germline gene is not matched at one end of the junction; a read error may be the cause. This rearrangement joins TRBV10-3 to TRBJ2-5; 10 nucleotides align to TRBD1. Germline values: CDR1 ENHRY, CDR2 SYGVKD. This CDR3 has 16 amino acids. The CDR3 DNA reads as TGTGCCATCAGAGAGTTTGAGACAGGGGGCGGAGAGACCCAGTACTTC. Its protein product is CAIREFETGGGETQYF.

This rearrangement joins TRBV7-8 to TRBJ1-2; a possible D gene is TRBD1 (5 bases). There are 15 residues in the CDR3. Germline V gene lookup returns CDR1 SGHVS and CDR2 FQNEAQ. Trimming stripped 5 bases from V and 2 bases from J, with 15 bases between. CDR3 protein: CASSQREGKNYGYTF. The CDR3, as DNA: TGTGCCAGCAGCCAAAGGGAGGGGAAGAACTATGGCTACACCTTC.

The CDR3 DNA reads as TGTGCCAGCAGCCAAGAAATGTTAGGAGTGCGGGAGGGAGGGAACATTCAGTACTTC. It specifies CASSQEMLGVREGGNIQYF. This chain uses TRBV3-1 (or the pseudogene TRBV3-2) with TRBJ2-4, with TRBD2 matching over 9 bases. Germline assignment: CDR1 LGHDT and CDR2 YNNKEL (reference sequence). The CDR3 runs 19 residues. Trimming took 0 bases from V and 7 from J; bases not matched to a gene: 16.

The rearrangement uses TRBV12-3 or TRBV12-4 and TRBJ1-2, with D uncertain. V gave up 1 base and J gave up 2 bases, with 5 bases separating them. The CDR3 covers 13 residues. For the CDR3, the DNA is TGTGCCAGCAGTTTAGGAGGGAACTATGGCTACACCTTC. This gives the protein CASSLGGNYGYTF.

The rearrangement joins TRBV6-2 or TRBV6-3 to TRBJ1-2, with TRBD1 matching 7 bases. This CDR3 has 13 residues. J lost 5 bases, V lost 6 bases, and 6 bases had no gene match. Germline lookup yields CDR1 MNHEY and CDR2 SVGEGT. The chain's CDR3 is CASSRRDSYGYTF. The CDR3 DNA reads as TGTGCCAGCAGCCGCCGGGACAGTTATGGCTACACCTTC.

The J gene is TRBJ2-3, the V gene TRBV6-2 or TRBV6-3; TRBD1 might be the D (5 bases). This CDR3 spans 15 amino acids. Germline lookup yields CDR1 MNHEY and CDR2 SVGEGT. V dropped 2 bases and J dropped 4 bases, with 13 bases sitting between them. This chain's CDR3 is CASSYLAIGADTQYF. CDR3 sequence (DNA): TGTGCCAGCAGTTACCTCGCGATAGGGGCAGATACGCAGTATTTT.

This chain connects TRBV2 to TRBJ2-1; D not resolved. V lost 5 bases and J 9 bases, leaving 8 bases between the germline ends. Germline V CDR1 and CDR2: SNHLY, FYNNEI. The CDR3 totals 11 residues. The CDR3 protein is CASSYSSEQFF. DNA of the CDR3: TGTGCCAGCAGTTATAGCTCTGAGCAGTTCTTC.

The chain combines TRBV27 with TRBJ2-1; D not resolved. V gave up 6 bases and J gave up 6 bases, with 6 bases separating them. From germline, CDR1 is MNHEY and CDR2 SMNVEV (reference sequence). The CDR3 consists of 11 residues. The CDR3 is CASRYSNEQFF. Written as DNA, the CDR3 is TGTGCCAGCAGGTATAGCAATGAGCAGTTCTTC.

The chain uses TRBV28 and TRBJ2-7; D is ambiguous. The CDR3 sequence is 16 residues long. From germline, CDR1 is MDHEN and CDR2 SYDVKM. The V end was cut by 2 bases, the J end by 1 base, with 15 bases between. In DNA, the CDR3 is TGTGCCAGCAGTTTACTGGGCTCCGGTGGGTCCTACGAGCAGTACTTC. Translating gives CASSLLGSGGSYEQYF. The whole variable domain, remainder taken from reference TRBV28 and TRBJ2-7, is DVKVTQSSRYLVKRTGEKVFLECVQDMDHENMFWYRQDPGLGLRLIYFSYDVKMKEKGDIPEGYSVSREKKERFSLILESASTNQTSMYLCASSLLGSGGSYEQYFGPGTRLTVT.

V gene TRBV9 combines with J gene TRBJ2-1, with D perhaps TRBD2 (5 bases). The V end was cut by 0 bases, the J end by 4 bases, with 11 bases between. Germline CDR1 is SGDLS and CDR2 is YYNGEE. CDR3 length: 15 residues. The CDR3 nucleotides read TGTGCCAGCAGCGTAGGAGGGCCGGGGTACAATGAGCAGTTCTTC. Amino acid sequence: CASSVGGPGYNEQFF.

This chain connects TRBV6-5 to TRBJ2-1; a weak D match, TRBD1 (5 bases). The V gene lost 0 bases and the J gene lost 4 bases, with 7 bases spanning the gap. From germline, CDR1 is MNHEY and CDR2 SVGAGI. The CDR3 is 14 amino acids. The CDR3 region has the DNA TGTGCCAGCAGTTACTCGGGGCGGTACAATGAGCAGTTCTTC. Its translation: CASSYSGRYNEQFF.

The chain joins TRBV14 to TRBJ1-3; 11 bases are a match to TRBD1. The trim removed 0 bases at V and 7 bases at J, leaving 5 bases unmatched. The CDR3 consists of 16 residues. Looked up from germline, CDR1 is SGHDN and CDR2 is FVKESK. The CDR3 spells CASSQDPGQGANTIYF. CDR3 bases: TGTGCCAGCAGCCAAGATCCCGGACAGGGGGCGAACACCATATATTTT.

The chain uses TRBV5-1 and TRBJ2-7, with 7 bases matching TRBD1. Germline V gives CDR1 SGHRS, CDR2 YFSETQ. Trimming removed 0 bases from V and 4 bases from J; junction bases left unmatched: 7. The CDR3 totals 15 residues. The CDR3 coding sequence is TGCGCCAGCAGCTTGGTCCCGGGACAGCAATACGAGCAGTACTTC. This encodes CASSLVPGQQYEQYF. The entire variable domain, with the rest obtained from reference TRBV5-1 and TRBJ2-7, is as follows: KAGVTQTPRYLIKTRGQQVTLSCSPISGHRSVSWYQQTPGQGLQFLFEYFSETQRNKGNFPGRFSGRQFSNSRSEMNVSTLELGDSALYLCASSLVPGQQYEQYFGPGTRLTVT.

The J gene is TRBJ2-1, the V gene TRBV7-9, with D perhaps TRBD1 (6 bases). V lost 3 bases and J lost 5, with 11 bases in between. The CDR3 extends over 14 amino acids. Germline CDR1 is SEHNR and CDR2 is FQNEAQ (reference sequence). Here the CDR3 DNA reads TGTGCCAGCAGCTTTTATCGGACAGACAATGAGCAGTTCTTC. Amino acid sequence: CASSFYRTDNEQFF.

As DNA, the CDR3 is TGTGCCAGCAGCCAAGACAGGTACGAGCAGTACTTC. It specifies CASSQDRYEQYF. The chain is built from TRBV6-2 or TRBV6-3 and TRBJ2-7; D might be TRBD1 (6 bases). Germline V CDR1 and CDR2: MNHEY, SVGEGT. V lost 6 bases to trimming and J lost 4 bases, with 10 bases between them. The CDR3 runs to 12 residues.

This clone was counted once. The chain recombines TRBV3-1 (or the pseudogene TRBV3-2) with TRBJ2-3; tentatively, D is TRBD2 (5 bases). Germline CDR1 LGHDT, CDR2 YNNKEL (reference sequence). V gave up 6 bases and J gave up 3 bases, with 16 bases separating them. The CDR3 is 15 residues long. The CDR3 sequence is CASRSRGSWTDTQYF. The CDR3 DNA reads TGTGCCAGCAGGTCCCGAGGGAGTTGGACAGATACGCAGTATTTT.

This CDR3 is CASSSGLAGGRDTQYF. Written as DNA, the CDR3 is TGTGCCAGCAGCTCGGGACTAGCGGGGGGCCGGGATACGCAGTATTTT. This rearrangement joins TRBV9 to TRBJ2-3; 15 nucleotides match TRBD2. Germline CDR1 SGDLS, CDR2 YYNGEE. The V gene end was trimmed by 4 bases and the J gene end by 6 bases; junction bases not matched to a gene: 6. The CDR3 consists of 16 residues.

As regards this clone: A read error may account for a junction end that differs from germline. This chain connects TRBV27 to TRBJ2-6, with a weak D call TRBD1 (5 bases). CDR1 is MNHEY and CDR2 is SMNVEV in the germline V gene (reference sequence). There are 16 residues in the CDR3. As DNA, the CDR3 is TGTGCCAGCAGTTACGGACGGTCCTCTGGGGCCAACGTCCTGACTTTT. Protein product: CASSYGRSSGANVLTF. Looking up the rest from reference TRBV27 and TRBJ2-6 gives the full variable domain: EAQVTQNPRYLITVTGKKLTVTCSQNMNHEYMSWYRQDPGLGLRQIYYSMNVEVTDKGDVPEGYKVSRKEKRNFPLILESPSPNQTSLYFCASSYGRSSGANVLTFGAGSRLTVL.